This is a list of T cell receptor beta chains from one sample in a study of T cells in localized non-small cell lung cancer. Sequenced by immunoSEQ multiplex PCR; TCRdb stores in-frame clones only, minus some. Among roughly 70,000 clones listed, roughly nine tenths were seen once. The starting material was peripheral blood, obtained before any cancer treatment. Source of these receptors: a male donor older than 55 with stage III squamous cell lung carcinoma. Each CDR3 is given with its conserved first and last residue. A D gene is named only where the DNA matches it firmly. The size field is filled for only some rows; it gives once, few, many or a size class.

>TRBJ2-5|-|-|TRBV30
TGTGCCTGGAGTGTTACCCAAGAGACCCAGTACTTC
CAWSVTQETQYF
>TRBJ2-2|once|TRBD1|TRBV25-1
TGTGCCAGCAGTACAACCGGGACAGGGTCTACGATTCGGGAGCTGTTTTTT
CASSTTGTGSTIRELFF
>TRBJ2-1|-|TRBD2|TRBV5-1
TGCGCCAGCAGTTTAACTAGCGGGGGGTACAATGAGCAGTTCTTC
CASSLTSGGYNEQFF
>TRBJ2-3|-|-|TRBV2
TGTGCCAGCAGTGAAGTAAGCCTGGGGGCAGATACGCAGTATTTT
CASSEVSLGADTQYF
>TRBJ1-2|once|-|TRBV30
TGTGCCTGGAACACGGTATTGGGCTATGGCTACACCTTC
CAWNTVLGYGYTF
>TRBJ2-1|-|-|TRBV6-1
TGTGCCAGCAGTGTTGACAGGACGTCCGCTCAGTTCTTC
CASSVDRTSAQFF
>TRBJ2-6|-|TRBD1|TRBV30
TGTGCCTGGGACAGGGGTATGGCTGGGGCCAACGTCCTGACTTTC
CAWDRGMAGANVLTF
>TRBJ1-6|-|-|TRBV11-2
TGTGCCAGCAGCCTAGCGGGCACAATAAGCTCCTATAATTCACCCCTCCACTTT
CASSLAGTISSYNSPLHF
>TRBJ2-7|few|TRBD2|TRBV4-3
TGCGCCAGCAGCCAAGATCCAGCGGGGGCCTCCTACGAGCAGTACTTC
CASSQDPAGASYEQYF
>TRBJ2-1|-|-|TRBV19
TGTGCCAGTAGTATAGAAAGGAGGGGCGAGCAGTTCTTC
CASSIERRGEQFF
>TRBJ1-1|-|-|TRBV4-3
TGCGCCAGCAGCCCTTTCCGTTACACTGAAGCTTTCTTT
CASSPFRYTEAFF
>TRBJ1-5|-|-|TRBV7-8
TGTGCCAGCAGCTTAGAAAACAGGGAGGGTCAGCCCCAGCATTTT
CASSLENREGQPQHF